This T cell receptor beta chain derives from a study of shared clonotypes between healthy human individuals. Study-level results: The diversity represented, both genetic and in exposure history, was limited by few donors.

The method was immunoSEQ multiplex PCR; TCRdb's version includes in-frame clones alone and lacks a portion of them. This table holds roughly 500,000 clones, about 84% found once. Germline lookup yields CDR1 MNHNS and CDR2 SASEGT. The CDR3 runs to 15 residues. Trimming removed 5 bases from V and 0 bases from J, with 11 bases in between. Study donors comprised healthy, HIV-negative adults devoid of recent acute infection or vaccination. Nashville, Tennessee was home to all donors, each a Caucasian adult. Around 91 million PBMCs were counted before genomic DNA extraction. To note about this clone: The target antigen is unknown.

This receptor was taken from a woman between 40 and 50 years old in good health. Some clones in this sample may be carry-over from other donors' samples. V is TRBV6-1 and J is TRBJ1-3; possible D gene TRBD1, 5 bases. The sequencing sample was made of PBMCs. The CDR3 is CASSPLGGSGNTIYF. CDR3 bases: TGTGCCAGCAGTCCCCTCGGGGGCTCTGGAAACACCATATATTTT.